A selection of T cell receptor beta chains follows, all from one sample in a study of cytomegalovirus exposure and HLA in healthy donors. Sequenced by immunoSEQ multiplex PCR; TCRdb stores in-frame clones only, minus some. The sample lists around 130,000 clones, 80% occurring once. Sequenced input: PBMCs. The receptor source for this set is a male donor in good health and CMV-seronegative. CDR3s include the opening cysteine and the closing phenylalanine or tryptophan. D genes are given only for firm matches. Where a row states a size, it is once, few, many or the class of an expanded clone; other rows omit it.

few,TRBD1,TRBV7-6,TRBJ1-5,CASSGLQGANQPQHF,TGTGCCAGCAGCGGGTTACAGGGGGCCAATCAGCCCCAGCATTTT
NA,NA,TRBV25-1,TRBJ1-3,CASSEGDISGNTIYF,TGTGCCAGCAGTGAGGGGGACATCTCTGGAAACACCATATATTTT
NA,NA,TRBV6-4,TRBJ2-1,CASSDSDFSSYNEQFF,TGTGCCAGCAGTGACTCCGACTTCAGCTCCTACAATGAGCAGTTCTTC
NA,NA,TRBV27,TRBJ2-7,CASSLSLAGSYEQYF,TGTGCCAGCAGTTTATCGTTGGCAGGGTCTTACGAGCAGTACTTC
once,NA,TRBV6-5,TRBJ1-4,CASSYSSGYEKLFF,TGTGCCAGCAGTTACTCGAGCGGATATGAAAAACTGTTTTTT
NA,NA,TRBV14,TRBJ1-6,CASSPSAGTTSPLHF,TGTGCCAGCAGTCCCTCGGCAGGGACTACTTCACCCCTCCACTTT
NA,TRBD2,TRBV2,TRBJ2-7,CASSEALSGRGSYEQYF,TGTGCCAGCAGTGAAGCCCTTAGCGGGAGGGGCTCCTACGAGCAGTACTTC
NA,TRBD1,TRBV7-2,TRBJ1-3,CASSLKRQGFSGNTIYF,TGTGCCAGCAGCTTAAAGAGACAGGGGTTTTCTGGAAACACCATATATTTT
once,NA,TRBV7-8,TRBJ2-7,CASSLAGTTITYEQYF,TGTGCCAGCAGCTTAGCAGGGACAACAATTACCTACGAGCAGTACTTC
NA,TRBD1,TRBV7-9,TRBJ1-2,CASSSPGQGGGYTF,TGTGCCAGCAGTTCCCCCGGGCAGGGGGGTGGCTACACCTTC
NA,TRBD2,TRBV6-4,TRBJ2-5,CASSALAGGQETQYF,TGTGCCAGCAGTGCACTAGCGGGGGGCCAAGAGACCCAGTACTTC
NA,NA,TRBV7-9,TRBJ2-1,CASSSAPDEQFF,TGTGCCAGCAGCTCCGCCCCGGATGAGCAGTTCTTC
NA,NA,TRBV5-4,TRBJ2-1,CASSWGDGREEQFF,TGTGCCAGCAGCTGGGGGGACGGTAGGGAGGAGCAGTTCTTC
few,NA,TRBV6-6,TRBJ1-1,CASSYSSRRANTEAFF,TGTGCCAGCAGTTACTCCTCAAGGAGGGCGAACACTGAAGCTTTCTTT
NA,TRBD2,TRBV5-4,TRBJ2-5,CASRLAGQQETQYF,TGTGCCAGCAGACTAGCGGGGCAACAAGAGACCCAGTACTTC
NA,NA,TRBV7-2,TRBJ1-1,CASSLVGVEAFF,TGTGCCAGCAGCTTAGTCGGGGTTGAAGCTTTCTTT
NA,NA,TRBV7-9,TRBJ1-1,CSSSPGGTEAFF,TGTTCCAGCAGCCCCGGGGGGACTGAAGCTTTCTTT
NA,NA,TRBV28,TRBJ1-2,CASSPGNYGYTF,TGTGCCAGCAGTCCCGGGAACTATGGCTACACCTTC
NA,NA,TRBV7-6,TRBJ1-3,CASSSGVSISGNTIYF,TGTGCCAGCAGCTCCGGGGTCTCGATCTCTGGAAACACCATATATTTT
NA,TRBD1,TRBV27,TRBJ2-7,CASIYRDRGYF,TGTGCCAGCATCTACCGGGACAGGGGGTACTTC
NA,NA,TRBV9,TRBJ2-2,CASSVGRRTNTGELFF,TGTGCCAGCAGCGTAGGCCGGCGGACTAACACCGGGGAGCTGTTTTTT
once,NA,TRBV28,TRBJ1-2,CASSLLGTSVYGYTF,TGTGCCAGCAGTTTGCTCGGGACATCCGTCTATGGCTACACCTTC
NA,TRBD2,TRBV28,TRBJ2-7,CASSLGLAGVPSYEQYF,TGTGCCAGCAGCTTGGGACTAGCGGGGGTTCCTTCCTACGAGCAGTACTTC
NA,TRBD2,TRBV5-1,TRBJ2-3,CASSLAGVQDTQYF,TGCGCCAGCAGCCTAGCGGGAGTTCAAGATACGCAGTATTTT
NA,NA,TRBV6-1,TRBJ1-1,CASSPRRGDAEAFF,TGTGCCAGCAGTCCCAGGAGGGGAGACGCTGAAGCTTTCTTT
few,TRBD1,TRBV5-1,TRBJ1-1,CASSQQQGSTEAFF,TGCGCCAGCAGCCAGCAACAGGGGAGCACTGAAGCTTTCTTT
NA,TRBD1,TRBV19,TRBJ1-2,CASRGQSRGYGYTF,TGTGCCAGTAGGGGACAGTCCCGTGGCTATGGCTACACCTTC
NA,NA,TRBV7-2,TRBJ2-3,CASSSLYNTDTQYF,TGTGCCAGCAGCAGCTTATATAACACAGATACGCAGTATTTT
NA,NA,TRBV4-2,TRBJ2-7,CASGTFGRSYEQYF,TGTGCCAGCGGGACTTTCGGCCGCTCCTACGAGCAGTACTTC